This T cell receptor (beta chain) was identified during a study of neoadjuvant anti-PD-1 for oral cavity cancer. The study's findings and limits: TCR analyses covered only a few patients per response group.

Produced via immunoSEQ multiplex PCR; TCRdb's table is partial and in-frame only. The repertoire holds over 25,000 clones, with around four fifths as singletons. This CDR3 is built from 14 residues. Deletions cut 1 base from V and 5 bases from J, with 10 bases between. The germline gives CDR1 SGHVS, CDR2 FNYEAQ. Time point meaning: after neoadjuvant nivolumab, at surgical resection. For this clone: No antigen is known for it.

This TCR came from a person between 40 and 79 years old with oral cavity squamous cell carcinoma. Specimen: PBMCs, collected after nivolumab (anti-PD-1) treatment. This chain connects TRBV7-6 to TRBJ2-3, with D uncertain. The CDR3 reads CASSLVSSRDTQYF. CDR3 nucleotide sequence: TGTGCCAGCAGCTTAGTCAGTTCCAGAGATACGCAGTATTTT.